This is a list of T cell receptor beta chains from one sample in a study of T cells after yellow fever vaccination. TCRdb itself ran the 5' RACE reads through MiXCR, one entry per CDR3 protein. The table includes 500,000 to 700,000 distinct CDR3 sequences, 15% to 20% detected once. Sample: PBMCs, taken 15 days after the yellow fever booster vaccination. These receptors all come from a man aged 25 to 40 who received the YFV17D yellow fever vaccine. Both conserved end residues are part of each CDR3. Fields, in order: V gene, J gene, D gene, clone size, CDR3 protein, CDR3 DNA. A D gene is named only where the DNA matches it firmly. Rows may omit the clone size; those that give it use once, few, many or a size class.

v_gene: TRBV7-2
j_gene: TRBJ2-1
d_gene: NA
abundance: NA
CDR3aa: CASSLRGTRRNEQFF
CDR3nt: TGTGCCAGCAGCTTAAGGGGTACTAGGCGCAATGAGCAGTTCTTC

v_gene: TRBV20-1
j_gene: TRBJ2-7
d_gene: TRBD1
abundance: few
CDR3aa: CSAQQGTGGYEQYF
CDR3nt: TGCAGTGCCCAGCAAGGGACAGGGGGCTACGAGCAGTACTTC

v_gene: TRBV28
j_gene: TRBJ2-7
d_gene: TRBD1
abundance: NA
CDR3aa: CASRAFGQGPHEQYF
CDR3nt: TGTGCCAGCAGAGCTTTCGGACAGGGTCCCCACGAGCAGTACTTC

v_gene: TRBV5-4
j_gene: TRBJ2-2
d_gene: TRBD2
abundance: few
CDR3aa: CASSLLRGGSGGATGELFF
CDR3nt: TGTGCCAGCAGCTTGTTAAGGGGGGGCAGCGGGGGAGCCACCGGGGAGCTGTTTTTT

v_gene: TRBV15
j_gene: TRBJ1-5
d_gene: NA
abundance: NA
CDR3aa: CATSRDTVGRSSNQPQHF
CDR3nt: TGTGCCACCAGCAGAGATACGGTAGGGCGATCTAGCAATCAGCCCCAGCATTTT

v_gene: TRBV19
j_gene: TRBJ2-5
d_gene: TRBD2
abundance: few
CDR3aa: CASSITGTSGLETQYF
CDR3nt: TGTGCCAGTAGTATCACCGGGACTAGCGGGTTGGAGACCCAGTACTTC

v_gene: TRBV20-1
j_gene: TRBJ1-5
d_gene: NA
abundance: NA
CDR3aa: CSAGGGLNQPQHF
CDR3nt: TGCAGTGCTGGGGGAGGGCTCAATCAGCCCCAGCATTTT

v_gene: TRBV28
j_gene: TRBJ1-5
d_gene: TRBD1
abundance: NA
CDR3aa: CASRLGTGEINQPQHF
CDR3nt: TGTGCCAGCAGGTTGGGGACAGGGGAGATAAATCAGCCCCAGCATTTT

v_gene: TRBV6-2/TRBV6-3
j_gene: TRBJ2-4
d_gene: NA
abundance: few
CDR3aa: CASSYGGGENIQYF
CDR3nt: TGTGCCAGCAGTTACGGCGGTGGGGAAAACATTCAGTACTTC

v_gene: TRBV2
j_gene: TRBJ2-5
d_gene: NA
abundance: few
CDR3aa: CASFTGKQETQYF
CDR3nt: TGTGCCAGCTTCACAGGGAAACAAGAGACCCAGTACTTC

v_gene: TRBV5-1
j_gene: TRBJ2-7
d_gene: NA
abundance: NA
CDR3aa: CASSLVGAEGNEQYF
CDR3nt: TGCGCCAGCAGCTTGGTAGGTGCTGAGGGGAACGAGCAGTACTTC

v_gene: TRBV30
j_gene: TRBJ2-3
d_gene: TRBD2
abundance: few
CDR3aa: CAWSRLRGSTDTQYF
CDR3nt: TGTGCCTGGAGTCGATTGCGGGGGAGCACAGATACGCAGTATTTT

v_gene: TRBV28
j_gene: TRBJ2-1
d_gene: TRBD1
abundance: few
CDR3aa: CASSRQDRGINEQFF
CDR3nt: TGTGCCAGCAGCCGGCAGGACAGGGGGATTAATGAGCAGTTCTTC

v_gene: TRBV4-3
j_gene: TRBJ2-3
d_gene: NA
abundance: once
CDR3aa: CASSQGGWTQYF
CDR3nt: TGCGCCAGCAGCCAGGGGGGATGGACGCAGTATTTT

v_gene: TRBV7-9
j_gene: TRBJ2-4
d_gene: NA
abundance: NA
CDR3aa: CASSLSGGANIQYF
CDR3nt: TGTGCCAGCAGCTTATCCGGGGGCGCGAACATTCAGTACTTC

v_gene: TRBV20-1
j_gene: TRBJ2-7
d_gene: TRBD1
abundance: NA
CDR3aa: CSAQRTGDEQYF
CDR3nt: TGCAGTGCTCAGCGGACAGGGGACGAGCAGTACTTC

v_gene: TRBV5-5
j_gene: TRBJ2-3
d_gene: NA
abundance: few
CDR3aa: CASSSDAQRSTDTQYF
CDR3nt: TGTGCCAGCAGCTCCGACGCACAGAGATCCACAGATACGCAGTATTTT

v_gene: TRBV12-3/TRBV12-4
j_gene: TRBJ2-7
d_gene: NA
abundance: few
CDR3aa: CASSFLGGEQYF
CDR3nt: TGTGCCAGCAGTTTTTTGGGGGGCGAGCAGTACTTC

v_gene: TRBV29-1
j_gene: TRBJ2-7
d_gene: TRBD1
abundance: NA
CDR3aa: CSVYYRGEQYF
CDR3nt: TGCAGCGTTTATTACAGGGGGGAGCAGTACTTC

v_gene: TRBV20-1
j_gene: TRBJ2-5
d_gene: NA
abundance: NA
CDR3aa: CSALLPSRETQYF
CDR3nt: TGCAGTGCTCTTTTGCCTAGCAGGGAGACCCAGTACTTC

v_gene: TRBV12-3/TRBV12-4
j_gene: TRBJ2-2
d_gene: NA
abundance: few
CDR3aa: CASSPGAGTGELFF
CDR3nt: TGTGCCAGCAGTCCAGGGGCGGGCACCGGGGAGCTGTTTTTT

v_gene: TRBV15
j_gene: TRBJ2-3
d_gene: NA
abundance: NA
CDR3aa: CATSRDSYTQYF
CDR3nt: TGTGCCACCAGCAGAGATAGCTATACGCAGTATTTT

v_gene: TRBV27
j_gene: TRBJ2-3
d_gene: NA
abundance: many
CDR3aa: CASTSGEEADTQYF
CDR3nt: TGTGCCAGCACTTCGGGGGAGGAGGCAGATACGCAGTATTTT

v_gene: TRBV7-2
j_gene: TRBJ2-4
d_gene: TRBD2
abundance: NA
CDR3aa: CASSLAAAGGRNIQYF
CDR3nt: TGTGCCAGCAGCTTAGCCGCCGCGGGAGGGCGTAACATTCAGTACTTC

v_gene: TRBV7-9
j_gene: TRBJ2-7
d_gene: TRBD1
abundance: NA
CDR3aa: CASSTGTGDYEQYF
CDR3nt: TGTGCCAGCAGCACCGGGACAGGCGACTACGAGCAGTACTTC

v_gene: TRBV5-1
j_gene: TRBJ2-2
d_gene: TRBD2
abundance: NA
CDR3aa: CASSQDPSGSSHTGELFF
CDR3nt: TGCGCCAGCAGCCAGGACCCTAGCGGGAGTTCTCACACCGGGGAGCTGTTTTTT

v_gene: TRBV7-2
j_gene: TRBJ1-5
d_gene: NA
abundance: NA
CDR3aa: CASVFGSNQPQHF
CDR3nt: TGTGCCAGCGTATTCGGTAGCAATCAGCCCCAGCATTTT

v_gene: TRBV27
j_gene: TRBJ1-5
d_gene: NA
abundance: few
CDR3aa: CASRLRVDSNQPQHF
CDR3nt: TGTGCCAGCAGACTTAGGGTGGATAGCAATCAGCCCCAGCATTTT

v_gene: TRBV5-1
j_gene: TRBJ2-5
d_gene: NA
abundance: few
CDR3aa: CASRDPGGEETQYF
CDR3nt: TGCGCCAGCAGAGACCCGGGCGGGGAAGAGACCCAGTACTTC

v_gene: TRBV12-3/TRBV12-4
j_gene: TRBJ2-5
d_gene: TRBD2
abundance: NA
CDR3aa: CASSFSGSPETQYF
CDR3nt: TGTGCCAGCAGTTTTAGCGGGAGCCCAGAGACCCAGTACTTC

v_gene: TRBV5-4
j_gene: TRBJ1-1
d_gene: TRBD1
abundance: NA
CDR3aa: CASSRTTGDTEAFF
CDR3nt: TGTGCCAGCAGCAGAACGACAGGGGACACTGAAGCTTTCTTT

v_gene: TRBV6-2/TRBV6-3
j_gene: TRBJ2-5
d_gene: TRBD2
abundance: NA
CDR3aa: CASSGLAGGGPQYF
CDR3nt: TGTGCCAGCAGCGGACTAGCGGGAGGGGGGCCCCAGTACTTC

v_gene: TRBV27
j_gene: TRBJ1-6
d_gene: NA
abundance: NA
CDR3aa: CASTAGPGESSYNSPLHF
CDR3nt: TGTGCCAGCACGGCCGGGCCAGGCGAAAGCTCCTATAATTCACCCCTCCACTTT

v_gene: TRBV5-1
j_gene: TRBJ2-2
d_gene: TRBD2
abundance: few
CDR3aa: CASRTGTSGTGELFF
CDR3nt: TGCGCCAGCAGGACAGGGACTAGCGGGACTGGGGAGCTGTTTTTT

v_gene: TRBV7-8
j_gene: TRBJ2-2
d_gene: TRBD1
abundance: NA
CDR3aa: CASSRQGLNTGELFF
CDR3nt: TGTGCCAGCAGCCGACAGGGCTTAAACACCGGGGAGCTGTTTTTT

v_gene: TRBV29-1
j_gene: TRBJ2-7
d_gene: TRBD1
abundance: NA
CDR3aa: CSGGQGYEQYF
CDR3nt: TGCAGCGGGGGACAGGGATACGAGCAGTACTTC

v_gene: TRBV4-2
j_gene: TRBJ2-1
d_gene: NA
abundance: NA
CDR3aa: CASSRGRLCNEQFF
CDR3nt: TGTGCCAGCAGCCGCGGGCGCCTCTGCAATGAGCAGTTCTTC

v_gene: TRBV29-1
j_gene: TRBJ2-5
d_gene: NA
abundance: many
CDR3aa: CSVSQFQETQYF
CDR3nt: TGCAGCGTTTCACAGTTCCAAGAGACCCAGTACTTC

v_gene: TRBV7-8
j_gene: TRBJ2-5
d_gene: TRBD1
abundance: few
CDR3aa: CASSLVLTGEETQYF
CDR3nt: TGTGCCAGCAGCTTAGTACTGACAGGGGAAGAGACCCAGTACTTC

v_gene: TRBV5-4
j_gene: TRBJ2-1
d_gene: TRBD2
abundance: NA
CDR3aa: CASSKTSGALNEQFF
CDR3nt: TGTGCCAGCAGCAAAACTAGCGGGGCTCTCAATGAGCAGTTCTTC

v_gene: TRBV20-1
j_gene: TRBJ2-1
d_gene: TRBD2
abundance: few
CDR3aa: CSAKRGRSYNEQFF
CDR3nt: TGCAGTGCTAAACGCGGGAGGTCCTACAATGAGCAGTTCTTC

v_gene: TRBV6-5
j_gene: TRBJ2-7
d_gene: NA
abundance: NA
CDR3aa: CASSYLRGRVVNEQYF
CDR3nt: TGTGCCAGCAGTTATCTCCGGGGCAGGGTAGTCAACGAGCAGTACTTC

v_gene: TRBV19
j_gene: TRBJ2-7
d_gene: TRBD2
abundance: few
CDR3aa: CASSIGLAGAHEQYF
CDR3nt: TGTGCCAGTAGTATTGGACTAGCGGGAGCCCACGAGCAGTACTTC

v_gene: TRBV5-1
j_gene: TRBJ2-2
d_gene: TRBD2
abundance: NA
CDR3aa: CASSPWEGGTGELFF
CDR3nt: TGCGCCAGCAGCCCCTGGGAGGGCGGCACCGGGGAGCTGTTTTTT

v_gene: TRBV19
j_gene: TRBJ2-1
d_gene: TRBD2
abundance: NA
CDR3aa: CASRLAGVVEQFF
CDR3nt: TGTGCCAGTCGTCTAGCGGGAGTTGTTGAGCAGTTCTTC

v_gene: TRBV3-1
j_gene: TRBJ2-3
d_gene: TRBD2
abundance: NA
CDR3aa: CASSHPLRTSGNTDTQYF
CDR3nt: TGTGCCAGCAGCCACCCCCTCAGGACTAGCGGGAACACAGATACGCAGTATTTT

v_gene: TRBV7-2
j_gene: TRBJ2-3
d_gene: NA
abundance: many
CDR3aa: CASSFGDYGTDTQYF
CDR3nt: TGTGCCAGCAGCTTTGGAGATTACGGCACAGATACGCAGTATTTT

v_gene: TRBV12-3/TRBV12-4
j_gene: TRBJ2-5
d_gene: NA
abundance: few
CDR3aa: CASSSAGPSETQYF
CDR3nt: TGTGCCAGCAGTTCAGCCGGGCCCTCAGAGACCCAGTACTTC

v_gene: TRBV27
j_gene: TRBJ2-1
d_gene: NA
abundance: few
CDR3aa: CATYRSGGHNEQFF
CDR3nt: TGTGCCACCTACCGTTCTGGGGGACACAATGAGCAGTTCTTC

v_gene: TRBV5-8
j_gene: TRBJ1-6
d_gene: NA
abundance: few
CDR3aa: CASSLWTPISNSHF
CDR3nt: TGTGCCAGCAGCTTGTGGACACCGATTTCGAACAGCCACTTT

v_gene: TRBV6-2/TRBV6-3
j_gene: TRBJ2-7
d_gene: NA
abundance: NA
CDR3aa: CASSIPRGGTYEQYF
CDR3nt: TGTGCCAGCAGTATCCCGAGGGGGGGTACCTACGAGCAGTACTTC

v_gene: TRBV6-5
j_gene: TRBJ1-2
d_gene: NA
abundance: NA
CDR3aa: CASSYRQHYGYTF
CDR3nt: TGTGCCAGCAGTTATAGGCAACACTATGGCTACACCTTC

v_gene: TRBV7-6
j_gene: TRBJ2-3
d_gene: NA
abundance: few
CDR3aa: CASSYKGFGTDTQYF
CDR3nt: TGTGCCAGCAGCTACAAAGGCTTCGGCACAGATACGCAGTATTTT